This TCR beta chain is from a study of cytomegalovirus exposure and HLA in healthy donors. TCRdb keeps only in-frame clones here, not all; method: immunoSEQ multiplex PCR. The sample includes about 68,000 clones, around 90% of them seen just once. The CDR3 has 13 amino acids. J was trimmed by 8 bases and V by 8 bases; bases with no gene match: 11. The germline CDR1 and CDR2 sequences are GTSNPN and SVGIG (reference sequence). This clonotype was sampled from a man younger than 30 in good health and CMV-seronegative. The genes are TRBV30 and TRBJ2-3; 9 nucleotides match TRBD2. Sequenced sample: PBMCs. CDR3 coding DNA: TGTGCCAGAGCGGGGGGAGGGGGCGGTACGCAGTATTTT. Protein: CARAGGGGGTQYF.